The 21 T cell receptor beta chains presented below share a single source sample, sequenced in a study of post-analysis software for immune sequencing data. Findings and limits, study-wide: The study found TRBV5-6, TRBV5-1 and TRBV20-1 among five or six TRBV segments more frequent in patients than controls.

Carried by the TCR beta cDNA libraries were unique molecular identifiers. TCRdb ran MiXCR on the PCR reads and lists one entry per CDR3 protein. This table has roughly 620,000 distinct CDR3 sequences, 44% appearing once. Their target antigens are unknown. Sequencing was performed on blood. Source of these receptors: a girl between 5 and 17 years old with multiple sclerosis.

The V call is TRBV20-1, the J call TRBJ1-2; no firm D call. CDR1 is DFQATT and CDR2 is SNEGSKA in the germline V gene (reference sequence). The CDR3 loop spans 9 amino acids. Trimming shortened V by 5 bases and J by 6 bases, and 4 bases separated the two germline ends. The CDR3 reads CSAPDGYTF. In DNA form, the CDR3 reads TGCAGTGCTCCAGATGGCTACACCTTC.

A few counts support this clonotype. The chain joins TRBV29-1 to TRBJ1-1, with a weak D call TRBD1 (5 bases). There are 10 residues in the CDR3. The V end was cut by 7 bases, the J end by 4 bases, with 7 bases between. Germline V gene sequence: CDR1 SQVTM, CDR2 ANQGSEA. This CDR3 reads CSGGRTEAFF. As DNA, the CDR3 is TGCAGCGGGGGCCGCACTGAAGCTTTCTTT.

The rearrangement links TRBV9 to TRBJ2-1; TRBD1 matches at 9 bases. Per the germline V gene, CDR1 is SGDLS and CDR2 is YYNGEE. V shed 3 bases and J 9 bases; nucleotides not matched to a gene: 4. The CDR3 loop spans 13 amino acids. The CDR3 protein is CASSGTGGSEQFF. The CDR3 coding sequence is TGTGCCAGCAGCGGAACAGGGGGCTCTGAGCAGTTCTTC.

V usage is TRBV20-1 and J usage is TRBJ2-1; 7 positions agree with TRBD1. Per the germline V gene, CDR1 is DFQATT and CDR2 is SNEGSKA (reference sequence). V gave up 3 bases and J gave up 13 bases; unmatched junction bases: 18. This CDR3 has 15 residues. CDR3 sequence reads: CSARGRRGQEVTQFF. For the CDR3, the DNA is TGCAGTGCTAGGGGGAGAAGGGGGCAGGAGGTGACCCAGTTCTTC.

The chain is built from TRBV9 and TRBJ2-3; possibly TRBD2 for D (6 bases). CDR1 and CDR2 from the germline V gene are SGDLS and YYNGEE. Trimming cost V 0 bases and J 0 bases, with 17 bases left between them. The CDR3 is made up of 18 amino acids. CDR3 coding DNA: TGTGCCAGCAGCGTAGGATCGGATGAGAGCGGGAGCACAGATACGCAGTATTTT. Amino acids: CASSVGSDESGSTDTQYF.

The chain links TRBV20-1 to TRBJ1-2; D is uncertain. V lost 6 bases, J lost 10 bases, and 21 bases lay in between. The CDR3 has 13 amino acids. The V gene's germline CDR1 is DFQATT and CDR2 SNEGSKA (reference sequence). The CDR3 protein is CSARFRATNDYTF. The CDR3 DNA reads TGCAGTGCGCGGTTTAGGGCCACCAATGACTACACCTTC.

The chain is built from TRBV12-3 or TRBV12-4 and TRBJ1-4; TRBD1 agrees at 10 bases. Losses at the gene ends were 4 bases for V and 5 bases for J; bases not matched to a gene: 1. The CDR3 length is 14 residues. Here the CDR3 DNA reads TGTGCCAGCAGTTGGGGACAGGGGAATGAAAAACTGTTTTTT. It specifies CASSWGQGNEKLFF.

This clonotype was counted a few times. This chain joins TRBV29-1 and TRBJ2-1; maybe TRBD1 (8 bases). Per the germline V gene, CDR1 is SQVTM and CDR2 is ANQGSEA. The CDR3 has 12 residues. V lost 4 bases and J 12 bases, leaving 16 bases between the germline ends. The CDR3 DNA is TGCAGCGTTGTGTGGCACAGGGGGGGGCAGTTCTTC. Its protein product is CSVVWHRGGQFF.

To note about this clonotype: The germline gene is not matched at one end of the junction; a read error may be the cause. V and J are TRBV12-3 or TRBV12-4 and TRBJ2-5; weak D call: TRBD2 (5 bases). This CDR3 comprises 14 residues. CDR3 coding DNA: TGTGCCAGCAGTTCAGAGGGATGGCAAGAGACCCGGTACTTC. It yields the protein CASSSEGWQETRYF.

The chain joins TRBV7-2 to TRBJ2-5; 7 nucleotides align to TRBD2. The J call is uncertain, as TRBJ2-7 better fits the DNA end. Germline assignment: CDR1 SGHTA and CDR2 FQGNSA. The CDR3 sequence is 14 residues long. The CDR3 loop reads CASSPRGVGYEQYF. CDR3 nucleotides: TGTGCCAGCAGCCCCCGGGGGGTTGGCTACGAGCAGTACTTC.

The rearrangement joins TRBV6-5 to TRBJ2-3, with 11 bases fitting TRBD2. This CDR3 is built from 17 residues. V lost 8 bases, J lost 5 bases, and 15 bases stayed unmatched. Per germline, CDR1 MNHEY and CDR2 SVGAGI. The CDR3 sequence is CASRSGQGLAELDTQYF. CDR3 nucleotide sequence: TGTGCCAGCCGTTCGGGACAGGGACTAGCGGAGCTAGATACGCAGTATTTT.

The V gene is TRBV9, the J gene TRBJ1-2, with D unclear. Germline-derived CDR1 and CDR2 are SGDLS and YYNGEE. This CDR3 comprises 13 residues. The V and J ends lost 0 bases and 6 bases respectively, with 9 bases between them. The CDR3 DNA is TGTGCCAGCAGCGTAGGCGGCTGGGATGGCTACACCTTC. Its translation is CASSVGGWDGYTF.

In this sample, this clonotype turned up once. One end of the junction fails to match germline, which may point to a read error. This chain joins TRBV12-3 or TRBV12-4 and TRBJ2-3; D is perhaps TRBD1 or TRBD2 (5 bases each). The CDR3 has 16 amino acids. CDR3 loop: CASSPGTERYTDAQYF. CDR3 sequence (DNA): TGTGCCAGCAGCCCAGGGACGGAACGTTACACAGATGCGCAGTATTTT.

The sample holds one count of this clonotype. V and J are TRBV28 and TRBJ1-2; D may be TRBD1 (5 bases). This CDR3 is built from 14 residues. V was pared by 2 bases and J by 3 bases, with 10 bases between. CDR1 and CDR2 (germline): MDHEN, SYDVKM. CDR3 in DNA: TGTGCCAGCAGTTTAGGGGGACTAGACTATGGCTACACCTTC. It codes for CASSLGGLDYGYTF.

This sequence joins TRBV5-1 and TRBJ2-1; 7 bases match TRBD2. Germline-derived CDR1 and CDR2 are SGHRS and YFSETQ. The CDR3 sequence is 17 residues long. The V gene end was trimmed by 0 bases and the J gene end by 10 bases; junction bases not matched to a gene: 16. CDR3 residues: CASSLGVTSTPNNEQFF. DNA of the CDR3: TGCGCCAGCAGCTTGGGGGTGACTAGCACTCCAAATAACGAGCAGTTCTTC.

Of note for this clonotype: An end of the junction differs from the germline gene, which may be a read error. This sequence joins TRBV5-6 and TRBJ2-1; D remains ambiguous. Looked up from germline, CDR1 is SGHDT and CDR2 is YYEEEE. The CDR3 is 13 residues long. The CDR3: CAGSFRARNEQFF. The CDR3 DNA is TGTGCCGGCAGCTTCCGGGCCCGCAATGAGCAGTTCTTC.

About this clonotype: At one end, the junction sequence differs from germline, possibly due to a read error. This chain connects TRBV6-1 to TRBJ1-2, with D uncertain. The CDR3 is 13 residues long. Germline values: CDR1 MNHNS, CDR2 SASEGT. The CDR3: CAGSETINYGYTF. In DNA, the CDR3 is TGTGCCGGCAGTGAGACAATTAACTATGGCTACACCTTC.

This clonotype was observed a single time. The rearrangement uses TRBV30 and TRBJ2-4, with 7 bases fitting TRBD2. Near its end, the DNA agrees better with TRBJ2-7, so the J call may be wrong. Germline V gene data show CDR1 as GTSNPN and CDR2 as SVGIG (reference sequence). CDR3 size: 12 residues. CDR3 protein: CAWRRGVGEQYF. For the CDR3, the DNA is TGTGCCTGGAGACGGGGGGTAGGCGAGCAGTACTTC.

The genes are TRBV12-3 or TRBV12-4 and TRBJ1-2; D gene unclear. Trimming removed 8 bases from V and 8 bases from J, with 9 bases in between. There are 10 residues in the CDR3. CDR3 amino acids: CASSPLGYTF. CDR3 coding DNA: TGTGCCAGCTCACCCCTCGGCTACACCTTC.

The chain joins TRBV6-6 to TRBJ2-7, with 7 bases aligning to TRBD1. CDR3 length: 16 residues. Trimming at V came to 4 bases and at J to 3 bases, leaving 12 bases not matched to a gene. Germline CDR1 MNHNY, CDR2 SVGAGI (reference sequence). Here the CDR3 DNA reads TGTGCCAGCAGTTCATTAGGGGACAGTCGCGACTACGAGCAGTACTTC. It is translated as CASSSLGDSRDYEQYF.

The chain has TRBV21-1 and TRBJ2-3. TRBV21-1 is termed a pseudogene. The CDR3 length is 11 residues. CDR3 DNA: TGTGCCAGCGGGGTACGAGATACGCAGTATTTT. Translating it yields CASGVRDTQYF.